These 29 T cell receptor beta chains came from one sample sequenced in a study of OX40 agonist ivuxolimab in advanced cancers. Generated by immunoSEQ multiplex PCR, the TCRdb table keeps only in-frame clones and is missing some. The table shows about 79,000 clones, with 84% occurring only once. Sequencing used CD4+ or CD8+ T cells sorted from blood, obtained in a trial of the OX40 agonist ivuxolimab. The source of these receptors is an adult with an advanced solid tumor such as melanoma, head and neck, liver or kidney cancer.

The V call is TRBV2, the J call TRBJ1-2; 8 bases fit TRBD1. This CDR3 region has 14 residues. J lost 11 bases, V lost 6 bases, and 14 bases had no gene match. Germline V gives CDR1 SNHLY, CDR2 FYNNEI. The CDR3 sequence is CASRAGTGPVGYTF. The CDR3 DNA is TGTGCCAGCAGGGCCGGGACAGGCCCGGTTGGGTACACCTTC.

This clone occurred once. The V and J genes are TRBV11-2 and TRBJ1-3; TRBD1 matches 8 bases. Trimming cost V 5 bases and J 1 base; bases outside gene matches: 10. The CDR3 sequence is 17 residues long. From germline, CDR1 is SGHAT and CDR2 FQNNGV. The DNA for the CDR3 is TGTGCCAGCAGCACCTTGACAGGGGAAACATCTGGAAACACCATATATTTT. It yields the protein CASSTLTGETSGNTIYF. Variable domain in full (rest from reference TRBV11-2 and TRBJ1-3): EAGVAQSPRYKIIEKRQSVAFWCNPISGHATLYWYQQILGQGPKLLIQFQNNGVVDDSQLPKDRFSAERLKGVDSTLKIQPAKLEDSAVYLCASSTLTGETSGNTIYFGEGSWLTVV.

CDR3 protein: CASSELGRGHSPLHF. In DNA form, the CDR3 reads TGTGCCAGCAGTGAACTGGGCAGGGGACATTCACCCCTCCACTTT. The chain has TRBV6-1 and TRBJ1-6; a possible D gene is TRBD1 (6 bases). The V and J ends lost 2 bases and 8 bases respectively, with 13 bases between them. This CDR3 comprises 15 residues. In germline, CDR1 is MNHNS, CDR2 SASEGT.

This clone was seen a few times. The V gene is TRBV2, the J gene TRBJ1-2; D gene unclear. V lost 5 bases and J 4 bases, leaving 8 bases between the germline ends. Germline V gives CDR1 SNHLY, CDR2 FYNNEI. This CDR3 comprises 12 residues. CDR3 bases: TGTGCCAGCAGTACCCGTTTCTATGGCTACACCTTC. It specifies CASSTRFYGYTF. Full variable domain (missing parts from reference TRBV2 and TRBJ1-2): EPEVTQTPSHQVTQMGQEVILRCVPISNHLYFYWYRQILGQKVEFLVSFYNNEISEKSEIFDDQFSVERPDGSNFTLKIRSTKLEDSAMYFCASSTRFYGYTFGSGTRLTVV.

The chain couples TRBV4-3 to TRBJ1-2; perhaps TRBD1 as D (5 bases). CDR1 and CDR2 (germline): LGHNA, YSLEER. V lost 1 base and J 4 bases, leaving 7 bases between the germline ends. The CDR3 has 13 amino acids. CDR3 nucleotide sequence: TGCGCCAGCAGCCAAGTAGGGACCTATGGCTACACCTTC. Translated: CASSQVGTYGYTF.

This chain uses TRBV4-3 with TRBJ2-7, with TRBD1 matching 8 bases. The CDR3 contains 14 residues. With V trimmed by 3 bases and J by 3 bases, 4 bases remained unmatched. Per the germline V gene, CDR1 is LGHNA and CDR2 is YSLEER. DNA for the CDR3: TGCGCCAGCAGCCAGGGGACAGGTAACTACGAGCAGTACTTC. Translating gives CASSQGTGNYEQYF.

The V gene is TRBV6-5, the J gene TRBJ2-1; D not certain. Germline-derived CDR1 and CDR2 are MNHEY and SVGAGI. This CDR3 spans 15 amino acids. Trimming took 6 bases from V and 0 from J, leaving 12 bases between them. CDR3: CASSRSLSSYNEQFF. In nucleotides, the CDR3 is TGTGCCAGCAGCCGAAGCTTGAGCTCCTACAATGAGCAGTTCTTC.

Comment on this clone: A much larger clonotype is one base distant, so this may be a read error. At the DNA level, this CDR3 is encoded by other sequences in the same sample as well. The rearrangement uses TRBV7-9 and TRBJ1-2; a possible D gene is TRBD1 (5 bases). V lost 9 bases and J 6 bases, leaving 17 bases between the germline ends. The length of the CDR3 is 13 residues. CDR1 SEHNR and CDR2 FQNEAQ come from the germline V gene (reference sequence). The CDR3 region has the DNA TGTGCCAGTAGTCAGCAGGGTCTTGATGGCTACACCTTC. Translating it yields CASSQQGLDGYTF.

The chain has TRBV5-6 and TRBJ2-7; TRBD1 matches at 8 bases. CDR1 SGHDT and CDR2 YYEEEE come from the germline V gene. The CDR3 runs to 13 residues. With 2 bases clipped from V and 3 bases from J, the junction kept 1 base outside the gene matches. DNA for the CDR3: TGTGCCAGCAGCTTAGACAGGGGCTACGAGCAGTACTTC. This gives the protein CASSLDRGYEQYF. Based on the CDR3 plus reference TRBV5-6 and TRBJ2-7, the full variable domain is DAGVTQSPTHLIKTRGQQVTLRCSPKSGHDTVSWYQQALGQGPQFIFQYYEEEERQRGNFPDRFSGHQFPNYSSELNVNALLLGDSALYLCASSLDRGYEQYFGPGTRLTVT.

The gene calls are TRBV9 and TRBJ2-7; the D gene is possibly TRBD1 (6 bases). The CDR3 has 14 residues. The germline V and J ends were trimmed by 4 bases and 2 bases, with 13 bases remaining between them. Germline V lookup: CDR1 SGDLS, CDR2 YYNGEE. The CDR3 sequence: CASSPRGWAYEQYF. In nucleotides, the CDR3 is TGTGCCAGCAGCCCCAGGGGATGGGCCTACGAGCAGTACTTC.

The chain uses TRBV5-5 and TRBJ1-5; 8 bases match TRBD1. Germline CDR1 reads SGHKS; CDR2 reads YYEKEE (reference sequence). This CDR3 has 15 residues. V lost 3 bases to trimming and J lost 5 bases; unmatched junction nucleotides: 7. DNA for the CDR3: TGTGCCAGCAGCTCCGGGACAGGTGTACATCAGCCCCAGCATTTT. Protein: CASSSGTGVHQPQHF.

The chain couples TRBV5-6 to TRBJ2-7, with TRBD1 matching 9 bases. The CDR3 covers 16 residues. The germline CDR1 and CDR2 sequences are SGHDT and YYEEEE. Trimming took 6 bases from V and 3 from J; bases not matched to a gene: 13. The CDR3 DNA follows: TGTGCCAGCACCAATGCCATGGGGACAGGGATCTACGAGCAGTACTTC. Residues: CASTNAMGTGIYEQYF.

This rearrangement joins TRBV19 to TRBJ1-5; 8 nucleotides align to TRBD1. V gave up 5 bases and J gave up 9 bases; unmatched junction bases: 6. The length of the CDR3 is 13 residues. Germline values: CDR1 LNHDA, CDR2 SQIVND (reference sequence). Here the CDR3 reads CASSAQGEGPQHF. The CDR3 coding sequence is TGTGCCAGTAGTGCACAGGGGGAGGGGCCCCAGCATTTT.

The chain joins TRBV5-1 to TRBJ1-1; possibly TRBD1 for D (5 bases). Trimming took 0 bases from V and 0 from J, leaving 15 bases between them. Germline V gene lookup returns CDR1 SGHRS and CDR2 YFSETQ. The CDR3 covers 17 residues. CDR3 bases: TGCGCCAGCAGCTTGGGGGGGACCCGACTTATGAACACTGAAGCTTTCTTT. Protein sequence: CASSLGGTRLMNTEAFF.

The V call is TRBV6-5, the J call TRBJ2-7, with 7 bases aligning to TRBD1. The CDR3 extends over 14 amino acids. The junction had 9 bases not matched to a gene; V was cut back by 5 bases and J by 5 bases. The germline V gene encodes CDR1 MNHEY and CDR2 SVGAGI. The CDR3: CASSEGNRGHEQYF. The CDR3 DNA reads as TGTGCCAGCAGTGAAGGTAACAGGGGCCACGAGCAGTACTTC.

This clone was seen once. The rearrangement joins TRBV18 to TRBJ2-7; weak D call: TRBD2 (5 bases). Trimming shortened V by 2 bases and J by 6 bases, and 8 bases separated the two germline ends. The CDR3 loop spans 12 amino acids. Germline V CDR1 and CDR2: KGHSH, LQKENI. Written as DNA, the CDR3 is TGTGCCAGCTCACCAGAGGGATCCGAGCAGTACTTC. This translates into CASSPEGSEQYF. Variable domain in full (rest from reference TRBV18 and TRBJ2-7): NAGVMQNPRHLVRRRGQEARLRCSPMKGHSHVYWYRQLPEEGLKFMVYLQKENIIDESGMPKERFSAEFPKEGPSILRIQQVVRGDSAAYFCASSPEGSEQYFGPGTRLTVT.

This rearrangement joins TRBV9 to TRBJ2-2; no reliable D call. The CDR3 loop spans 13 amino acids. Germline values: CDR1 SGDLS, CDR2 YYNGEE. V was cut by 4 bases and J by 0 bases, with 4 bases left in between. CDR3 amino acids: CASSRSNTGELFF. The CDR3 region has the DNA TGTGCCAGCAGCCGGTCGAACACCGGGGAGCTGTTTTTT.

This chain uses TRBV6-6 with TRBJ2-7, with D hard to call. The CDR3 has 11 residues. Per germline, CDR1 MNHNY and CDR2 SVGAGI (reference sequence). Trimming stripped 5 bases from V and 0 bases from J, with 2 bases between. The CDR3 loop is CASSTSYEQYF. The CDR3 region has the DNA TGTGCCAGCAGTACCTCCTACGAGCAGTACTTC.

V and J are TRBV5-5 and TRBJ1-5, with D possibly matching TRBD1 (5 bases). Germline lookup yields CDR1 SGHKS and CDR2 YYEKEE (reference sequence). The CDR3 extends over 15 amino acids. Trimming pared 4 bases from V and 5 bases from J, leaving 16 bases between. The CDR3 spells CASSPVGDPDQPQHF. In nucleotides, the CDR3 is TGTGCCAGCAGCCCCGTAGGGGACCCCGATCAGCCCCAGCATTTT.

V and J are TRBV7-9 and TRBJ2-1; TRBD1 matches 8 bases. V shed 3 bases and J 1 base; nucleotides not matched to a gene: 5. The CDR3 loop spans 16 amino acids. Germline lookup yields CDR1 SEHNR and CDR2 FQNEAQ (reference sequence). In nucleotides, the CDR3 is TGTGCCAGCAGCTTGTGGGACAGGATATCCTACAATGAGCAGTTCTTC. Translated, it gives CASSLWDRISYNEQFF.

This chain links TRBV5-1 with TRBJ2-1, with a weak D call TRBD2 (5 bases). V lost 0 bases and J lost 4, with 8 bases in between. Germline V gives CDR1 SGHRS, CDR2 YFSETQ. This CDR3 spans 14 amino acids. The CDR3, as DNA: TGCGCCAGCAGCTTGGAACTAGAATACAATGAGCAGTTCTTC. Translated, it gives CASSLELEYNEQFF.

In nucleotides, the CDR3 is TGTGCCAGCAGCCTGACCACGGGACAGCAAGAGACCCAGTACTTC. This gives the protein CASSLTTGQQETQYF. V gene TRBV5-5 combines with J gene TRBJ2-5, with 7 bases matching TRBD1. Germline V gene data show CDR1 as SGHKS and CDR2 as YYEKEE (reference sequence). The CDR3 extends over 15 amino acids. V was pared by 4 bases and J by 2 bases, with 8 bases of the junction left unmatched.

The chain links TRBV5-4 to TRBJ2-3, with TRBD1 matching 9 bases. Germline assignment: CDR1 SGHNT and CDR2 YYREEE (reference sequence). This CDR3 comprises 14 residues. Losses at the gene ends were 4 bases for V and 3 bases for J; bases not matched to a gene: 3. The CDR3 nucleotides are TGTGCCAGCAGCGAACAGGGGGCAACAGATACGCAGTATTTT. Translating it yields CASSEQGATDTQYF.

The chain recombines TRBV7-2 with TRBJ1-2; D not resolved. The CDR3 length is 12 residues. Germline CDR1 reads SGHTA; CDR2 reads FQGNSA. V lost 2 bases and J lost 6, with 7 bases in between. CDR3 DNA sequence: TGTGCCAGCAGCTTAAACTGGGATGGCTACACCTTC. This gives the protein CASSLNWDGYTF.

The chain uses TRBV19 and TRBJ2-1, with 10 bases lining up with TRBD1. CDR1 LNHDA and CDR2 SQIVND come from the germline V gene (reference sequence). The CDR3 loop spans 16 amino acids. After removal of 0 bases from V and 8 bases from J, the junction contained 7 bases not matched to a gene. CDR3 amino acids: CASSIDSTGGGDEQFF. The CDR3 DNA is TGTGCCAGTAGTATAGATTCGACAGGGGGCGGGGATGAGCAGTTCTTC.

In its sample, this clone was seen once. This rearrangement joins TRBV28 to TRBJ2-3; 11 bases align to TRBD2. With V trimmed by 2 bases and J by 1 base, 17 bases remained unmatched. CDR3 length: 21 residues. Germline CDR1 is MDHEN and CDR2 is SYDVKM. This chain's CDR3 is CASSLDLTSGRRGRRTDTQYF. The CDR3 nucleotides read TGTGCCAGCAGTTTAGATTTAACTAGCGGGAGAAGGGGTAGGCGCACAGATACGCAGTATTTT.

The chain links TRBV5-1 to TRBJ1-4, with D possibly matching TRBD1 (6 bases). The CDR3 is 14 amino acids. Trimming left V 1 base short and J 8 bases short, with 12 bases between. Germline CDR1 is SGHRS and CDR2 is YFSETQ. DNA for the CDR3: TGCGCCAGCAGCTTGACAGGGCTAGGGGAAAAACTGTTTTTT. Amino acid sequence: CASSLTGLGEKLFF. The complete variable domain, with remaining parts taken from reference TRBV5-1 and TRBJ1-4, reads KAGVTQTPRYLIKTRGQQVTLSCSPISGHRSVSWYQQTPGQGLQFLFEYFSETQRNKGNFPGRFSGRQFSNSRSEMNVSTLELGDSALYLCASSLTGLGEKLFFGSGTQLSVL.

As to this clone: The junction differs from germline at one of its ends, possibly a read error. This chain uses TRBV16 with TRBJ1-5, with D perhaps matching TRBD1 (5 bases). Germline V gene sequence: CDR1 KGHSY, CDR2 FQNENV. This CDR3 has 16 amino acids. The chain's CDR3 is CASSQSVGGTYQPQHF. DNA of the CDR3: TGTGCCAGCAGCCAGTCGGTTGGGGGTACCTATCAACCCCAGCATTTT.

The chain combines TRBV19 with TRBJ2-2; 7 bases fit TRBD2. With V trimmed by 7 bases and J by 5 bases, 10 bases remained unmatched. Germline V gives CDR1 LNHDA, CDR2 SQIVND (reference sequence). There are 15 residues in the CDR3. The DNA of the CDR3 is TGTGCCAGTACTCTAGGCGGGGGAGATACCGGGGAGCTGTTTTTT. It is translated as CASTLGGGDTGELFF.